These 29 T cell receptor beta chains share one sample of origin, sequenced in a study of T-cell memory formation after mild COVID-19. TCRdb ran MiXCR on the 5' RACE reads and lists one entry per CDR3 protein. The sample includes around 200,000 distinct CDR3 sequences, around 30% of them seen just once. Sequenced input: PBMCs or a T cell subset sorted from them (not recorded which). The source is an adult woman who had mild COVID-19 (a few samples of this study predate the infection). Cell type and time point are not known.

In its sample, this clonotype was seen a few times. V is TRBV19 and J is TRBJ2-2; TRBD2 matches at 10 bases. V lost 6 bases, J lost 5 bases, and 3 bases stayed unmatched. CDR3 length equals 14 residues. In germline, CDR1 is LNHDA, CDR2 SQIVND (reference sequence). This CDR3 reads CASRPSGSTGELFF. CDR3 in DNA: TGTGCCAGTAGGCCTAGCGGGAGTACCGGGGAGCTGTTTTTT.

This clonotype was found many times. V usage is TRBV5-6 and J usage is TRBJ2-5; D not certain. The CDR3 extends over 11 amino acids. Germline loops: CDR1 SGHDT, CDR2 YYEEEE. V was cut by 2 bases and J by 5 bases, with 4 bases left in between. In DNA form, the CDR3 reads TGTGCCAGCAGCTTTGGGGAGACCCAGTACTTC. As protein: CASSFGETQYF.

This clonotype was seen a handful of times. This chain links TRBV12-3 or TRBV12-4 with TRBJ1-1; D gene ambiguous. The CDR3 runs to 12 residues. The V end lost 7 bases, the J end lost 3 bases, and 9 bases lay between the germline ends. The CDR3 region has the DNA TGTGCCAGCACCCGTACCGACACTGAAGCTTTCTTT. Amino acids: CASTRTDTEAFF.

V and J are TRBV9 and TRBJ2-7; 7 nucleotides line up with TRBD1. V lost 3 bases and J lost 5; bases outside the gene matches: 11. The CDR3 covers 15 residues. The germline V gene encodes CDR1 SGDLS and CDR2 YYNGEE. The CDR3 DNA reads as TGTGCCAGCAGCGCTCAAGGACAGGTTATAGACGAGCAGTACTTC. The encoded protein is CASSAQGQVIDEQYF. Variable domain in full (rest from reference TRBV9 and TRBJ2-7): DSGVTQTPKHLITATGQRVTLRCSPRSGDLSVYWYQQSLDQGLQFLIQYYNGEERAKGNILERFSAQQFPDLHSELNLSSLELGDSALYFCASSAQGQVIDEQYFGPGTRLTVT.

This clonotype has a handful of counts. This chain connects TRBV5-1 to TRBJ2-1, with 8 bases that match TRBD2. Germline loops: CDR1 SGHRS, CDR2 YFSETQ. This CDR3 has 15 amino acids. Trimming took 4 bases from V and 0 from J; bases not matched to a gene: 3. The CDR3 loop reads CASSRSGVSYNEQFF. DNA of the CDR3: TGCGCCAGCAGCCGTAGCGGGGTCTCCTACAATGAGCAGTTCTTC.

The gene calls are TRBV12-3 or TRBV12-4 and TRBJ2-5, with TRBD2 as a possible D gene (6 bases). Trimming took 3 bases from V and 5 from J, leaving 22 bases between them. The CDR3 runs to 17 residues. CDR3 coding DNA: TGTGCCAGCAGTTTCGATCCCCGGGAGAGGAAGGGGGAGACCCAGTACTTC. It codes for CASSFDPRERKGETQYF.

The sample holds a few counts of this clonotype. The genes are TRBV5-4 and TRBJ2-7; 7 bases match TRBD1. From germline, CDR1 is SGHNT and CDR2 YYREEE (reference sequence). The CDR3 is 13 residues long. Germline trimming cut 4 bases from V and 6 bases from J; bases unmatched to any gene: 7. CDR3 loop: CASSLGQDFEQYF. CDR3 sequence (DNA): TGTGCCAGCAGCCTAGGACAGGATTTCGAGCAGTACTTC.

The chain uses TRBV6-2 or TRBV6-3 and TRBJ2-7; D gene uncertain. This CDR3 contains 13 residues. V gave up 8 bases and J gave up 3 bases, with 14 bases separating them. Germline V gene data show CDR1 as MNHEY and CDR2 as SVGEGT. CDR3 amino acids: CASVSADFYEQYF. The CDR3 nucleotides read TGTGCCAGCGTGTCTGCGGATTTCTACGAGCAGTACTTC.

This clonotype was counted at least ten times. The gene calls are TRBV3-1 and TRBJ1-2; no reliable D call. Trimming shortened V by 1 base and J by 4 bases, and 10 bases separated the two germline ends. Germline CDR1 LGHDT, CDR2 YNNKEL (reference sequence). The CDR3 contains 14 residues. CDR3 protein: CASSQGPAGYGYTF. CDR3 DNA: TGTGCCAGCAGCCAAGGACCCGCTGGCTATGGCTACACCTTC. The full variable domain, in which reference TRBV3-1 and TRBJ1-2 provide the parts outside the CDR3, is DTAVSQTPKYLVTQMGNDKSIKCEQNLGHDTMYWYKQDSKKFLKIMFSYNNKELIINETVPNRFSPKSPDKAHLNLHINSLELGDSAVYFCASSQGPAGYGYTFGSGTRLTVV.

The V gene is TRBV9, the J gene TRBJ1-1, with D unclear. Germline lookup yields CDR1 SGDLS and CDR2 YYNGEE. The CDR3 runs to 14 residues. V shed 6 bases and J shed 1 base, with 13 bases lying between them. CDR3 region: CASNRDVWNTEAFF. The CDR3 DNA reads as TGTGCCAGCAACCGTGATGTGTGGAACACTGAAGCTTTCTTT. Full variable domain (outside the CDR3, taken from reference TRBV9 and TRBJ1-1): DSGVTQTPKHLITATGQRVTLRCSPRSGDLSVYWYQQSLDQGLQFLIQYYNGEERAKGNILERFSAQQFPDLHSELNLSSLELGDSALYFCASNRDVWNTEAFFGQGTRLTVV.

The J gene is TRBJ2-4, the V gene TRBV15; TRBD1 might be the D (6 bases). CDR1 is LNHNV, CDR2 YYDKDF, per germline (reference sequence). This CDR3 is 14 amino acids long. Deletions cut 3 bases from V and 8 bases from J, with 14 bases between. Written as DNA, the CDR3 is TGTGCCACCAGCAGGACAGGCCCCGAGGACATTCAGTACTTC. It codes for CATSRTGPEDIQYF. Together with reference TRBV15 and TRBJ2-4, the CDR3 gives the full variable domain: DAMVIQNPRYQVTQFGKPVTLSCSQTLNHNVMYWYQQKSSQAPKLLFHYYDKDFNNEADTPDNFQSRRPNTSFCFLDIRSPGLGDTAMYLCATSRTGPEDIQYFGAGTRLSVL.

This chain connects TRBV7-9 to TRBJ2-3, with 7 bases identical to TRBD2. Germline trimming cut 11 bases from V and 0 bases from J; bases unmatched to any gene: 5. In germline, CDR1 is SEHNR, CDR2 FQNEAQ (reference sequence). The CDR3 sequence is 13 residues long. CDR3 DNA: TGTGCCGGGAGGGGACCTAGCACAGATACGCAGTATTTT. Its translation: CAGRGPSTDTQYF.

Note on this clonotype: A junction boundary mismatches the germline segment, possibly from a read error. The chain is built from TRBV4-1 and TRBJ1-4; no clear D. This CDR3 is built from 15 residues. Germline CDR1 and CDR2: MGHRA and YSYEKL. DNA of the CDR3: TGCGCCAGCATCCAAGATTATGAGACTAATGAAAAACTGTTTTTT. It is translated as CASIQDYETNEKLFF.

The chain joins TRBV7-9 to TRBJ2-7, with D possibly TRBD1 on 6 matching bases. The CDR3 contains 14 residues. Germline V gene lookup returns CDR1 SEHNR and CDR2 FQNEAQ (reference sequence). Trimming took 5 bases from V and 4 from J, leaving 15 bases between them. CDR3 loop: CASSDRTTRYEQYF. CDR3 bases: TGTGCCAGCAGCGACAGGACAACTCGGTACGAGCAGTACTTC.

The rearrangement joins TRBV14 to TRBJ2-5, with D uncertain. V was pared by 4 bases and J by 5 bases, with 11 bases between. Germline lookup yields CDR1 SGHDN and CDR2 FVKESK. CDR3 length equals 13 residues. CDR3 region: CASSRVGRETQYF. The CDR3 coding sequence is TGTGCCAGCAGCCGGGTGGGCCGGGAGACCCAGTACTTC.

DNA of the CDR3: TGTGCCAGCAGCTTAGGTGGGCAGGTCGCAGATACGCAGTATTTT. It is translated as CASSLGGQVADTQYF. The chain has TRBV7-9 and TRBJ2-3; no clear D. CDR1 is SEHNR, CDR2 FQNEAQ, per germline (reference sequence). This CDR3 contains 15 residues. Trimming left V 1 base short and J 4 bases short, with 12 bases between.

The chain uses TRBV25-1 and TRBJ2-7; D could derive from TRBD1 or TRBD2 (5 bases each). The germline V gene encodes CDR1 MGHDK and CDR2 SYGVNS. The CDR3 covers 13 residues. The V end was cut by 2 bases, the J end by 4 bases, with 9 bases between. The CDR3 sequence is CASSEGTRYEQYF. CDR3 coding DNA: TGTGCCAGCAGTGAAGGGACCCGTTACGAGCAGTACTTC.

This sequence joins TRBV20-1 and TRBJ2-2; TRBD2 matches 10 bases. V lost 2 bases and J lost 6; bases outside the gene matches: 3. Germline values: CDR1 DFQATT, CDR2 SNEGSKA (reference sequence). This CDR3 region has 14 residues. The CDR3: CSARSSGGAGELFF. The CDR3 DNA is TGCAGTGCTAGATCCAGCGGGGGGGCCGGGGAGCTGTTTTTT.

The chain employs TRBV19 and TRBJ2-5; D possibly matches TRBD1 or TRBD2 (5 bases each). V gave up 3 bases and J gave up 5 bases, with 7 bases separating them. Germline lookup yields CDR1 LNHDA and CDR2 SQIVND (reference sequence). The CDR3 totals 12 residues. The CDR3 bases are TGTGCCAGTAGTATGGGGGACGAGACCCAGTACTTC. Its protein product is CASSMGDETQYF.

This clonotype has just a few counts. V is TRBV7-9 and J is TRBJ2-3; the D gene is possibly TRBD2 (6 bases). CDR1 is SEHNR, CDR2 FQNEAQ, per germline (reference sequence). The CDR3 sequence is 15 residues long. The germline V and J ends were trimmed by 5 bases and 6 bases, with 18 bases remaining between them. This chain's CDR3 is CASSNLAVPGDTQYF. The CDR3 coding sequence is TGTGCCAGCAGCAACTTAGCGGTGCCAGGGGATACGCAGTATTTT.

V gene TRBV9 combines with J gene TRBJ2-7, with D tentatively TRBD2 (6 bases). V gave up 0 bases and J gave up 3 bases, with 16 bases separating them. The germline V gene encodes CDR1 SGDLS and CDR2 YYNGEE. CDR3 size: 16 residues. In nucleotides, the CDR3 is TGTGCCAGCAGCGTAGAGTTGGAGCGGGCAAACTACGAGCAGTACTTC. It yields the protein CASSVELERANYEQYF.

The chain couples TRBV7-8 to TRBJ2-1, with D possibly TRBD1 on 5 matching bases. The CDR3 loop spans 14 amino acids. The germline V gene encodes CDR1 SGHVS and CDR2 FQNEAQ. Trimming stripped 7 bases from V and 5 bases from J, with 15 bases between. In DNA form, the CDR3 reads TGTGCCAGCAACCCCAAAAGGGGCGACAATGAGCAGTTCTTC. This gives the protein CASNPKRGDNEQFF. The entire variable domain, with the rest obtained from reference TRBV7-8 and TRBJ2-1, is as follows: GAGVSQSPRYKVAKRGQDVALRCDPISGHVSLFWYQQALGQGPEFLTYFQNEAQLDKSGLPSDRFFAERPEGSVSTLKIQRTQQEDSAVYLCASNPKRGDNEQFFGPGTRLTVL.

The V and J genes are TRBV29-1 and TRBJ2-2; perhaps TRBD2 as D (5 bases). Germline CDR1 is SQVTM and CDR2 is ANQGSEA. The germline V and J ends were trimmed by 7 bases and 5 bases, with 14 bases remaining between them. The CDR3 has 13 amino acids. CDR3 protein: CSALVERTGELFF. In DNA, the CDR3 is TGCAGCGCCTTGGTGGAGCGGACCGGGGAGCTGTTTTTT.

In its sample, this clonotype was seen a few times. The chain has TRBV11-2 and TRBJ2-2, with D perhaps being TRBD1 or TRBD2 (7 bases each). This CDR3 has 17 amino acids. CDR1 is SGHAT, CDR2 FQNNGV, per germline. Trimming left V 5 bases short and J 5 bases short, with 21 bases between. Here the CDR3 reads CASSPLGRGPGTGELFF. CDR3 coding DNA: TGTGCCAGCAGCCCCCTTGGGAGGGGGCCGGGGACCGGGGAGCTGTTTTTT.

This clonotype came up a few times. The chain joins TRBV7-9 to TRBJ2-3; no firm D call. Trimming removed 5 bases from V and 2 bases from J, with 8 bases in between. The CDR3 is 13 residues long. From germline, CDR1 is SEHNR and CDR2 FQNEAQ (reference sequence). The CDR3 loop is CASSPQVTDTQYF. The CDR3 coding sequence is TGTGCCAGCAGCCCGCAAGTCACAGATACGCAGTATTTT.

The chain couples TRBV11-3 to TRBJ2-1, with 9 bases lining up with TRBD2. The CDR3 extends over 17 amino acids. Germline CDR1 reads SGHNT; CDR2 reads YENEEA. The V gene end was trimmed by 6 bases and the J gene end by 2 bases; junction bases not matched to a gene: 11. DNA of the CDR3: TGTGCCAGCAGTACAACAAGCGGGAGGCTGACCTACAATGAGCAGTTCTTC. This translates into CASSTTSGRLTYNEQFF.

V is TRBV5-8 and J is TRBJ2-5, with D possibly being TRBD1 or TRBD2 (6 bases each). The ends were cut back, 4 bases at V and 2 bases at J, with 18 bases in the middle. This CDR3 is built from 16 residues. CDR1 is SGHTS and CDR2 is YDEGEE in the germline V gene. The CDR3 region is CASSPTGASRQETQYF. CDR3 DNA sequence: TGTGCCAGCAGCCCCACGGGGGCTAGTAGGCAAGAGACCCAGTACTTC.

This clonotype was seen a handful of times. The chain has TRBV20-1 and TRBJ2-1; 10 positions agree with TRBD2. Unmatched junction bases numbered 6, after V lost 0 bases and J lost 7 bases. The CDR3 consists of 15 residues. Germline V CDR1 and CDR2: DFQATT, SNEGSKA (reference sequence). This CDR3 is CSAREASGSRNEQFF. The CDR3 region has the DNA TGCAGTGCTAGAGAGGCTAGCGGGAGTAGGAATGAGCAGTTCTTC.

The rearrangement uses TRBV13 and TRBJ2-3; TRBD1 aligns across 7 bases. The CDR3 is 13 residues long. CDR1 and CDR2 (germline): PRHDT, FYEKMQ (reference sequence). V lost 5 bases, J lost 4 bases, and 3 bases stayed unmatched. CDR3 sequence reads: CASSTQGPDTQYF. As DNA, the CDR3 is TGTGCCAGCAGCACACAGGGGCCAGATACGCAGTATTTT.